One and the same sample provided the 14 T cell receptor beta chains below, sequenced in a study of blood T cell repertoires in COVID-19. Assay used: immunoSEQ multiplex PCR; TCRdb lists only in-frame clones, some missing. The sample records about 260,000 clones, about 88% being singletons. Sequenced input: PBMCs or T cells enriched from blood (not recorded which). These receptors originate from a man aged 30-40 years with acute COVID-19.

This clone was recorded a few times. The CDR3 bases are TGTGCCAGCCCAACAGGGGGCGGATCAGTCCCCCTCCACTTT. This codes for CASPTGGGSVPLHF. The chain joins TRBV2 to TRBJ1-6; TRBD1 agrees at 9 bases. The CDR3 runs to 14 residues. Trimming removed 8 bases from V and 13 bases from J; junction bases left unmatched: 12. The germline CDR1 and CDR2 sequences are SNHLY and FYNNEI.

This chain connects TRBV6-4 to TRBJ1-1; the D gene is possibly TRBD1 (5 bases). This CDR3 comprises 15 residues. Germline V CDR1 and CDR2: MRHNA, SNTAGT. The V end lost 3 bases, the J end lost 9 bases, and 20 bases lay between the germline ends. The CDR3 DNA reads TGTGCCAGCAGTGAGAGTGGGGCAGAGGCGGCTCAAGCTTTCTTT. It specifies CASSESGAEAAQAFF.

The V gene is TRBV3-1 (or the pseudogene TRBV3-2), the J gene TRBJ1-4; D gene ambiguous. V was shortened by 0 bases and J by 11 bases, with 22 bases between the two germline ends. Germline V gene lookup returns CDR1 LGHDT and CDR2 YNNKEL (reference sequence). The length of the CDR3 is 17 residues. The CDR3 region has the DNA TGTGCCAGCAGCCAAGAACTGGTACAAACCCGGGAAAGCAAACTGTTTTTT. Translated, it gives CASSQELVQTRESKLFF.

This sequence joins TRBV18 and TRBJ1-1; no firm D call. Trimming shortened V by 6 bases and J by 5 bases, and 16 bases separated the two germline ends. CDR3 length equals 14 residues. Germline lookup yields CDR1 KGHSH and CDR2 LQKENI. The CDR3 loop reads CASSSGRQLTEAFF. The DNA of the CDR3 is TGTGCCAGCTCGAGCGGACGCCAGCTAACTGAAGCTTTCTTT.

The table lists this clone with a few counts. This rearrangement joins TRBV10-3 to TRBJ2-1; D gene unclear. V lost 4 bases and J 8 bases, leaving 9 bases between the germline ends. The CDR3 length is 12 residues. CDR1 ENHRY and CDR2 SYGVKD come from the germline V gene. CDR3 in amino acids: CAISASDYEQFF. In DNA form, the CDR3 reads TGTGCCATCAGTGCGAGCGACTATGAGCAGTTCTTC.

The chain employs TRBV3-1 (or the pseudogene TRBV3-2) and TRBJ2-2; possibly TRBD1 for D (6 bases). Trimming pared 8 bases from V and 4 bases from J, leaving 11 bases between. This CDR3 has 13 amino acids. Germline V gives CDR1 LGHDT, CDR2 YNNKEL (reference sequence). This chain's CDR3 is CASQGLVTGELFF. The CDR3 region has the DNA TGTGCCAGCCAGGGGCTCGTCACCGGGGAGCTGTTTTTT.

This clone has just one count. The V call is TRBV13, the J call TRBJ1-6; D remains unclear. With 0 bases removed from V and 9 bases from J, the gap between germline ends came to 9 bases. The CDR3 has 14 amino acids. Looked up from germline, CDR1 is PRHDT and CDR2 is FYEKMQ (reference sequence). The DNA for the CDR3 is TGTGCCAGCAGCTTAGGCATCGCTAGTTCACCCCTCCACTTT. Amino acid sequence: CASSLGIASSPLHF.

This chain connects TRBV6-5 to TRBJ2-3; TRBD1 matches at 7 bases. The trim removed 5 bases at V and 1 base at J, leaving 3 bases unmatched. The germline V gene encodes CDR1 MNHEY and CDR2 SVGAGI. This CDR3 contains 14 residues. The CDR3 spells CASSTGQRTDTQYF. CDR3 bases: TGTGCCAGCAGTACGGGACAGCGCACAGATACGCAGTATTTT.

This chain uses TRBV25-1 with TRBJ1-3; D is possibly TRBD1 (5 bases). Germline V lookup: CDR1 MGHDK, CDR2 SYGVNS. V dropped 3 bases and J dropped 4 bases, with 16 bases sitting between them. The CDR3 runs to 16 residues. The CDR3 nucleotides are TGTGCCAGCAGTGATTCGCGGGGGAGTACAGGAAACACCATATATTTT. Amino acid sequence: CASSDSRGSTGNTIYF.

The chain carries TRBV4-2 and TRBJ2-6, with D maybe TRBD2 (5 bases). CDR1 is LGHNA and CDR2 is YNFKEQ in the germline V gene. This CDR3 is 16 amino acids long. With 0 bases removed from V and 0 bases from J, the gap between germline ends came to 6 bases. The CDR3 loop is CASSQDGDSGANVLTF. Written as DNA, the CDR3 is TGTGCCAGCAGCCAAGACGGGGACTCTGGGGCCAACGTCCTGACTTTC.

The genes are TRBV19 and TRBJ2-1; D perhaps matches TRBD2 (7 bases). The CDR3 contains 18 residues. Germline V lookup: CDR1 LNHDA, CDR2 SQIVND (reference sequence). Deletions cut 6 bases from V and 5 bases from J, with 26 bases between. Here the CDR3 reads CASRNKPGSGTRNNEQFF. The CDR3 DNA reads as TGTGCCAGTAGGAATAAACCGGGGAGCGGGACAAGGAACAATGAGCAGTTCTTC.

The chain joins TRBV7-8 to TRBJ1-2; 9 nucleotides match TRBD1. Germline lookup yields CDR1 SGHVS and CDR2 FQNEAQ. The ends lost 3 bases at V and 8 bases at J; junction bases unmatched: 13. This CDR3 has 16 amino acids. The DNA for the CDR3 is TGTGCCAGCAGCTTCAGGAATCCGGGACAGGGTGAAGGCTACACCTTC. Translated: CASSFRNPGQGEGYTF.

The gene calls are TRBV7-8 and TRBJ2-1, with TRBD2 matching over 12 bases. This CDR3 has 14 amino acids. V lost 7 bases and J lost 7; bases outside the gene matches: 5. Germline V gives CDR1 SGHVS, CDR2 FQNEAQ. Here the CDR3 reads CASTLTSGGNEQFF. The CDR3 nucleotides are TGTGCCAGCACCTTGACTAGCGGGGGAAATGAGCAGTTCTTC.

The table lists this clone with a few counts. The chain joins TRBV19 to TRBJ1-4; D unclear. Germline V CDR1 and CDR2: LNHDA, SQIVND (reference sequence). This CDR3 region has 18 residues. The germline V and J ends were trimmed by 0 bases and 4 bases, with 18 bases remaining between them. The CDR3 reads CASSIDASDRKRNEKLFF. In DNA form, the CDR3 reads TGTGCCAGTAGTATAGATGCTAGCGATCGAAAACGTAATGAAAAACTGTTTTTT.